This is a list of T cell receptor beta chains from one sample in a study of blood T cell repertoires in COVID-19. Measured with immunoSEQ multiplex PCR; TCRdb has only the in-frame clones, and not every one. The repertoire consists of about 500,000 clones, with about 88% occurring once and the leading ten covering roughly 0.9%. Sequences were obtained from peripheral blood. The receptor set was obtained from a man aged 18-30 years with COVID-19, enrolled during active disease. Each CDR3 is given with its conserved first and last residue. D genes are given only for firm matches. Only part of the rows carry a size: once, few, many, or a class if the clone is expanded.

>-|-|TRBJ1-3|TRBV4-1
TGCGCCAGCAGCCACGGCGGAGACTCTGGAAACACCATATATTTT
CASSHGGDSGNTIYF
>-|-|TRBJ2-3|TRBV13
TGTGCCAGCAGCTTTAAGGGGTACACAGATACGCAGTATTTT
CASSFKGYTDTQYF
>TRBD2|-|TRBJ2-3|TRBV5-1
TGCGCCAGCAGCTTGGCCAGCGGGGGCGGGACAGATACGCAGTATTTT
CASSLASGGGTDTQYF
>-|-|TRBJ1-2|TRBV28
TGTGCCAGCAGGGCAGGGGTGGATGGCTACACCTTC
CASRAGVDGYTF
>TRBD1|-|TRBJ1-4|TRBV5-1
TGCGCCACCGCGACAGGGAGTGGGTCAACTAATGAAAAACTGTTTTTT
CATATGSGSTNEKLFF
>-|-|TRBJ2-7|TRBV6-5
TGTGCCAGCAGTTACTCTATATACGAGCAGTACTTC
CASSYSIYEQYF
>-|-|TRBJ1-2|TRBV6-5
TGTGCCAGCAGTCCACAGGGACCCTATGGCTACACCTTC
CASSPQGPYGYTF
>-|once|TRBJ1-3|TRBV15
TGTGCCACCGAGAACTCTGGAAACACCATATATTTT
CATENSGNTIYF
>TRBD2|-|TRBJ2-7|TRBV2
TGTGCCAGCAGTGGGGACGGGGGGGAGCAGTACTTC
CASSGDGGEQYF
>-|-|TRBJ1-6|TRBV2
TGTGCCAGCACCTTCGAGATCTATAATTCACCCCTCCACTTT
CASTFEIYNSPLHF
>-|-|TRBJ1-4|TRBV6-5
TGTGCCAGCAGACAGAGGGGGACTAATGAAAAACTGTTTTTT
CASRQRGTNEKLFF
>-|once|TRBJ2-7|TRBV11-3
TGTGCCAGCAGCTGGATACAAGGACTAAACTACGAGCAGTACTTC
CASSWIQGLNYEQYF
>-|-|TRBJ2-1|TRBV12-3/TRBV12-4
TGTGCCAGCAGTTTATCCAGGGGCAATCAGCAGTTCTTC
CASSLSRGNQQFF
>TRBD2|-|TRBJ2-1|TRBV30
TGTGCCTGGATTGCCGGGGGGGCAGACAATGAGCAGTTCTTC
CAWIAGGADNEQFF
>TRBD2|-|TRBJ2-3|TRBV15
TGTGCCACCAGCAGAGCTCTAGCGGGAGGGTCAGATACGCAGTATTTT
CATSRALAGGSDTQYF
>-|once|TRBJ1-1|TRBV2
TGTGCCAGCAGTGAACCACAGGGTTTGGAAGCTTTCTTT
CASSEPQGLEAFF
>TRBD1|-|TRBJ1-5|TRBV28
TGTGCCAGCAGGGGACAGACCAATCAGCCCCAGCATTTT
CASRGQTNQPQHF
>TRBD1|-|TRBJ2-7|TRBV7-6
TGTGCCAGCAGTAAGGACAGGGGGTCGTACGAGCAGTACTTC
CASSKDRGSYEQYF
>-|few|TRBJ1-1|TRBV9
TGTGCCAGCGACGACAGCAGGAACACTGAAGCTTTCTTT
CASDDSRNTEAFF
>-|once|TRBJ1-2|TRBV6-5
TGTGCCAGCAGTTACGATACCACAGGCGCGATCTATGGCTACACCTTC
CASSYDTTGAIYGYTF
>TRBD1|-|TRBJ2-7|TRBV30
TGTGCCCCCCAGCGAGACAGGGGGCGAGAGAGCTCCTACGAGCAGTACTTC
CAPQRDRGRESSYEQYF
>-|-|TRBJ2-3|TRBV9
TGTGCCAGCAGCGAGAGTCTAGCGAGAGATACGCAGTATTTT
CASSESLARDTQYF
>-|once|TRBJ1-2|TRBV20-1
TGCAGTGCTAGAAACAGCAGGGGCTACACCTTC
CSARNSRGYTF
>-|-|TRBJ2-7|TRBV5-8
TGTGCCAGCAGCCCCGCGAAACGGGTATCGGAGCAGTACTTC
CASSPAKRVSEQYF
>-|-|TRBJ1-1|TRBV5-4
TGTGCCAGCAAACGGGGGGTCAACACTGAAGCTTTCTTT
CASKRGVNTEAFF
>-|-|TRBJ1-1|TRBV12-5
TGTGCTAGTGGTTTGGTACTCGGGAACCTCAAGGAGGCTTTCTTT
CASGLVLGNLKEAFF
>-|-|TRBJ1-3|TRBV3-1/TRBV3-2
TGTGCCAGCAGCCAAAACGCCGGGGCAGGGGCTGGAAACACCATATATTTT
CASSQNAGAGAGNTIYF
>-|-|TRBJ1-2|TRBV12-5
TGTGCTAGTGGTCCTTGGACGGGGGATGATAGTGGCTACACCTTC
CASGPWTGDDSGYTF
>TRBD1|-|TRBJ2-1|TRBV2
TGTGCCATCGAGGGACAGGGTGTTGAGCAGTTCTTC
CAIEGQGVEQFF
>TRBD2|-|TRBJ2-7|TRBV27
TGTGCCAGCAGTTTTTGGGGCGGGGGGGCCTACGAGCAGTACTTC
CASSFWGGGAYEQYF
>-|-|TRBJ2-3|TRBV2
TGTGCCAGCGGTGTGAGGGGAGGTGATACGCAGTATTTT
CASGVRGGDTQYF
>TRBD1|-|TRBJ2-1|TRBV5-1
TGCGCCAGCAGCCACACAGGGGGCAGTGAGCAGTTCTTC
CASSHTGGSEQFF
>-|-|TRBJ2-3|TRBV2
TGTGCCAGCAGTGGGCGGCTAAACACAGATACGCAGTATTTT
CASSGRLNTDTQYF
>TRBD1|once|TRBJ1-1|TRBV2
TGTGCCAGCAGCCTTACAGGGGGATTTGTTACTGAAGCTTTCTTT
CASSLTGGFVTEAFF
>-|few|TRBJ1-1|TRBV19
TGTGCCAGTACCGCGGGGGGTACTGAAGCTTTCTTT
CASTAGGTEAFF
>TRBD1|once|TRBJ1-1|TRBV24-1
TGTGCCACCAGTAAGTCGACAGGGGGCCCCCGGGACACTGAAGCTTTCTTT
CATSKSTGGPRDTEAFF
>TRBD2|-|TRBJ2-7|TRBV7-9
TGTGCCAGCAGCCATCGGGGGGGCGAGCAGTACTTC
CASSHRGGEQYF
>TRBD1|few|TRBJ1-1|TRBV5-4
TGTGCCAGCAGCTTTGACAGGGGGAACACTGAAGCTTTCTTT
CASSFDRGNTEAFF
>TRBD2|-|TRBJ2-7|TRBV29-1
TGCAGCGTTGAAACTCGGACTAGCGGGTCTTACGAGCAGTACTTC
CSVETRTSGSYEQYF
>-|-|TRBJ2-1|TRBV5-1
TGCGCCAGCAGCTTGGGACACAAGAGCTCCTACAATGAGCAGTTCTTC
CASSLGHKSSYNEQFF
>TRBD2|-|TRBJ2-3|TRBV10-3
TGTGCCACCTCCGGGGGGAGTAACACAGATACGCAGTATTTT
CATSGGSNTDTQYF
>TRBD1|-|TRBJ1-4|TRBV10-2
TGCGCCAGCAGAAAAGGGGGCGCAAATGAAAAACTGTTTTTT
CASRKGGANEKLFF
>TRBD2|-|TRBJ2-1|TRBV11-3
TGTGCCAGCAGCTTAACCCCAACTAGCGGGAGGAGGGGTGAGCAGTTCTTC
CASSLTPTSGRRGEQFF
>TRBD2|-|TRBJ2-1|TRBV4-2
TGTGCCAGCAGCCAAGTGGCTAGCGGGAGGGCCGGCTACAATGAGCAGTTCTTC
CASSQVASGRAGYNEQFF
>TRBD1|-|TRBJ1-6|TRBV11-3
TGTGCCAGCAGCTGGAGGACAGGGAATTCACCCCTCCACTTT
CASSWRTGNSPLHF
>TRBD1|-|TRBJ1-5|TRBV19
TGTGCCAGTAGCCGGGACAGGGGGCTCCAGCCCCAGCATTTT
CASSRDRGLQPQHF
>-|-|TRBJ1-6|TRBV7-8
TGTGCCAGCAGCTTAGCGAGAGGAGTTAATTCACCCCTCCACTTT
CASSLARGVNSPLHF
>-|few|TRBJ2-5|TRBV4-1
TGCGCCAGCAGCATTAGCGTACAAGAGACCCAGTACTTC
CASSISVQETQYF
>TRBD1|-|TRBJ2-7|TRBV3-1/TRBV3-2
TGTGCCAGCAGTCGGGACAGAGTCTACGAGCAGTACTTC
CASSRDRVYEQYF
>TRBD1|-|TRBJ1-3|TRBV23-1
TGCGCCAGCCCCACGGGACAGACTGGAAACACCATATATTTT
CASPTGQTGNTIYF
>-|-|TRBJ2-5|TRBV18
TGTGCCAGCTCACCAACAGGAAGATACGTAGAGACCCAGTACTTC
CASSPTGRYVETQYF
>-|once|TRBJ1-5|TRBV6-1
TGTGCCAGCAGGGAATATGCCGTGGGGGGAGGGAATCAGCCCCAGCATTTT
CASREYAVGGGNQPQHF
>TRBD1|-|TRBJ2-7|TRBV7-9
TGTGCCAGCAGCTTAGCGGGCACCGGGACAGGGGATCTCGAGCAGTACTTC
CASSLAGTGTGDLEQYF
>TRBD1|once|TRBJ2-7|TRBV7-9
TGTGCCAGCAGCTCCCCCAGGTCAGGGGGCGAGCAGTACTTC
CASSSPRSGGEQYF
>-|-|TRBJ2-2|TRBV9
TGTGCCAGCAGCCCGAAACCCCCGGGGAATGGCGGGGAGCTGTTTTTT
CASSPKPPGNGGELFF
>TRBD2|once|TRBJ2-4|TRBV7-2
TGTGCCAGCAGCTTAGCAGGGACTAGCGGGAGCGCGAACATTCAGTACTTC
CASSLAGTSGSANIQYF
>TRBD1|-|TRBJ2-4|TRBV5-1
TGCGCCAGCAGCGAAGGGACAGGGCTGGCCAAAAACATTCAGTACTTC
CASSEGTGLAKNIQYF
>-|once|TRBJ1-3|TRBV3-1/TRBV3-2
TGTGCCAGCAGCCTACTTTCCTCTGGAAACACCATATATTTT
CASSLLSSGNTIYF